Listed below are T cell receptor beta chains from one sample, sequenced in a study of shared T cell receptors in the human thymus. The method was immunoSEQ multiplex PCR; TCRdb's version includes in-frame clones alone and lacks a portion of them. This table holds 600,000 to 900,000 clones, 80% to 90% found once. These data were likewise used in another study, on human thymus T cells.

The sequenced sample was thymocytes. The origin of the receptors is a girl less than two years old with a congenital heart defect. Each CDR3 is given with its conserved first and last residue. The D gene is left open where the match is weak. Size is omitted from some rows. Given values are once, few, many or a class for expanded clones.

-	TRBV5-1	TRBD1	TRBJ1-6	CASSFRDRGHNSPLHF	TGCGCCAGCAGCTTCCGGGACAGGGGGCACAATTCACCCCTCCACTTT
-	TRBV6-5	-	TRBJ2-7	CASRDAGFYEQYF	TGTGCCAGCAGGGACGCGGGCTTCTACGAGCAGTACTTC
-	TRBV25-1	-	TRBJ2-3	CASSEYGGLLSDTQYF	TGTGCCAGCAGTGAGTACGGGGGGCTCCTTTCAGATACGCAGTATTTT
-	TRBV6-6	TRBD1	TRBJ1-2	CAAGHRGIRYGYTF	TGTGCCGCAGGACACAGGGGCATCCGATATGGCTACACCTTC
once	TRBV7-2	TRBD1	TRBJ2-7	CASSLAGTGAYEQYF	TGTGCCAGCAGCTTAGCGGGGACAGGGGCCTACGAGCAGTACTTC
-	TRBV5-5	TRBD1	TRBJ1-2	CASSFDRVEGNGYTF	TGTGCCAGCAGCTTCGACAGGGTTGAAGGGAATGGCTACACCTTC
-	TRBV5-1	-	TRBJ2-5	CASSLSPDLCKETQYF	TGCGCCAGCAGCCTCTCCCCGGACTTATGCAAAGAGACCCAGTACTTC
-	TRBV2	TRBD1	TRBJ2-7	CASKHSGTGLSYEQYF	TGTGCCAGCAAGCACTCCGGGACAGGGCTCTCCTACGAGCAGTACTTC
-	TRBV4-1	TRBD2	TRBJ2-5	CASSQYPGTSGSKVETQYF	TGCGCCAGCAGCCAATACCCCGGGACTAGCGGTAGTAAGGTAGAGACCCAGTACTTC
-	TRBV27	-	TRBJ1-5	CASRYSANQPQHF	TGTGCCAGCAGATACTCCGCAAATCAGCCCCAGCATTTT
-	TRBV5-6	-	TRBJ1-2	CASSLFMGTGDYGYTF	TGTGCCAGCAGCTTGTTTATGGGGACTGGGGACTATGGCTACACCTTC
-	TRBV6-5	TRBD1	TRBJ2-2	CASTVQGGTGELFF	TGTGCCAGCACGGTACAGGGGGGCACCGGGGAGCTGTTTTTT
-	TRBV29-1	TRBD1	TRBJ1-1	CSSGQGSTEAFF	TGCAGCTCCGGACAGGGGAGCACTGAAGCTTTCTTT
-	TRBV5-5	-	TRBJ1-2	CASSLGGRQHGYTF	TGTGCCAGCAGCTTGGGGGGTCGACAGCATGGCTACACCTTC
-	TRBV27	-	TRBJ1-5	CASSSQHSNQPQHF	TGTGCCAGCAGTTCACAGCATAGCAATCAGCCCCAGCATTTT
-	TRBV20-1	-	TRBJ1-2	CSARDEGWCTF	TGCAGTGCTAGAGACGAGGGATGGTGCACCTTC